This TCR beta chain was found in a study of blood T cell repertoires in COVID-19. Clones were sequenced by immunoSEQ multiplex PCR, and TCRdb holds only the in-frame ones, with some missing. The data show about 140,000 clones, 87% seen once. The length of the CDR3 is 15 residues. V was cut by 0 bases and J by 3 bases, with 12 bases left in between. CDR1 SGHRS and CDR2 YFSETQ come from the germline V gene. The sample consisted of peripheral blood. The rearrangement uses TRBV5-1 and TRBJ1-1; D is unclear. The TCR originated in a man over 45 who had recovered from COVID-19. This chain's CDR3 is CASSLDASRDTEAFF. The CDR3 coding sequence is TGCGCCAGCAGCTTGGACGCGAGTCGGGACACTGAAGCTTTCTTT.